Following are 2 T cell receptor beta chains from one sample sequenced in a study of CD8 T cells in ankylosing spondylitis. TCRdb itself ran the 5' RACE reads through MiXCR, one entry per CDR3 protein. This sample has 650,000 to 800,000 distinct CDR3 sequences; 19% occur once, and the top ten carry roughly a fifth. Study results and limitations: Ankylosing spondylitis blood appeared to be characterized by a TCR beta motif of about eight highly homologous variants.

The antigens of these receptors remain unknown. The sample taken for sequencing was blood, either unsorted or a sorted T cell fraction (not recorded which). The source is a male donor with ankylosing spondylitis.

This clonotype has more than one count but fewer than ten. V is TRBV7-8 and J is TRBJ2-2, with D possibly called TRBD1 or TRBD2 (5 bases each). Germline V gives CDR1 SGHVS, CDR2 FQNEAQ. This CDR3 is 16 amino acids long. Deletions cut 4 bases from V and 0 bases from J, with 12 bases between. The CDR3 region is CASSSERDPNTGELFF. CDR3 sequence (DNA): TGTGCCAGCAGCTCAGAAAGGGACCCGAACACCGGGGAGCTGTTTTTT.

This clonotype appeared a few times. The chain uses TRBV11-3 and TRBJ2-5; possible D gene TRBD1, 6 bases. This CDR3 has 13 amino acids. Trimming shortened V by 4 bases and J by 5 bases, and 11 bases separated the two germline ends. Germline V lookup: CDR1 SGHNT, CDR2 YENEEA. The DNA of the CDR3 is TGTGCCAGCAGCTCACAGGGAAAGGAGACCCAGTACTTC. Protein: CASSSQGKETQYF.